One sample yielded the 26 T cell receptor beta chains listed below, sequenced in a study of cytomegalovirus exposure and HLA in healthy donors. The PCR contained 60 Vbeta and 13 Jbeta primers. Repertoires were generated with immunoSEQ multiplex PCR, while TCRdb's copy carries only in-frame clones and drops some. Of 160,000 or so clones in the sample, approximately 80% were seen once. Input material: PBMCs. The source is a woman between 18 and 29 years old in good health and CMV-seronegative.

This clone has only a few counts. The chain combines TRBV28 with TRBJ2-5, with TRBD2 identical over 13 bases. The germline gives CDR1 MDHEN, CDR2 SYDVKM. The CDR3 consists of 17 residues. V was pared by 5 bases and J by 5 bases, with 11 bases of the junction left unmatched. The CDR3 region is CASSGTSGASLEETQYF. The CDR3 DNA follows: TGTGCCAGCAGTGGGACTAGCGGGGCCTCCCTTGAGGAGACCCAGTACTTC.

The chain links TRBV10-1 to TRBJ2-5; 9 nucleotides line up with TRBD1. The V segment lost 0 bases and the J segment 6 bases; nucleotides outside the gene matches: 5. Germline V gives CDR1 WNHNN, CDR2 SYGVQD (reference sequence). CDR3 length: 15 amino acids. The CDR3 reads CASSESGTGIKTQYF. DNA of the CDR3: TGCGCCAGCAGTGAGTCGGGGACAGGGATAAAGACCCAGTACTTC.

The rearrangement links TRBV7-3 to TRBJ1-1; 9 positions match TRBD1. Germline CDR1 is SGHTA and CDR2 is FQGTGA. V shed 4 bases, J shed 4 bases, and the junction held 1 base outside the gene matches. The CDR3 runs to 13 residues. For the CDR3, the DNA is TGTGCCAGCAGCTCGGGACAGGGCACTGAAGCTTTCTTT. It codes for CASSSGQGTEAFF.

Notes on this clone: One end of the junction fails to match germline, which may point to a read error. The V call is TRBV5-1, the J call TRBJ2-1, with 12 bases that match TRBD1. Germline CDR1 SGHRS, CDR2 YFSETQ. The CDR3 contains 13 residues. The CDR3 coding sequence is TGCGCCAGCAGCTTGGAGGGACAGGGGGCGCAAGTCTTC. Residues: CASSLEGQGAQVF.

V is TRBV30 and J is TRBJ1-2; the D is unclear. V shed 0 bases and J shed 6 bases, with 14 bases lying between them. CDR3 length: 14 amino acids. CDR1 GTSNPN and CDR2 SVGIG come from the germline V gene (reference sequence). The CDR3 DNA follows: TGTGCCTGGAGTGTAAATCGAGGCGATGATGGCTACACCTTC. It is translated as CAWSVNRGDDGYTF.

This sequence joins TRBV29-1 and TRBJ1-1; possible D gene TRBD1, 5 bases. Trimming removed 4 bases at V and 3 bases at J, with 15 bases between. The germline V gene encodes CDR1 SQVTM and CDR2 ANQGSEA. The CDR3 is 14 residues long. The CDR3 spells CSVVPRGSYTEAFF. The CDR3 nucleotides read TGCAGCGTTGTCCCGCGGGGCAGTTACACTGAAGCTTTCTTT.

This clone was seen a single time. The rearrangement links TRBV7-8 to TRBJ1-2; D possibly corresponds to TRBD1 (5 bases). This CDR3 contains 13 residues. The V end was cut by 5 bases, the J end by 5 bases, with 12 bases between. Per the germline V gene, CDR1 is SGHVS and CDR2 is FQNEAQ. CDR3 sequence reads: CASSRGGPYGYTF. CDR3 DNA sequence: TGTGCCAGCAGCCGGGGGGGACCTTATGGCTACACCTTC.

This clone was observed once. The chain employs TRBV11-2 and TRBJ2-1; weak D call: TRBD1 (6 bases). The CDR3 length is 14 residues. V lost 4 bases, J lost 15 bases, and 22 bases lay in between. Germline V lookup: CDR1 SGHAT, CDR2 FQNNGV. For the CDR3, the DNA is TGTGCCAGCAGCTCCCGGACCTCCTCAGGGGATAGGTTCTTC. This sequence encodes CASSSRTSSGDRFF.

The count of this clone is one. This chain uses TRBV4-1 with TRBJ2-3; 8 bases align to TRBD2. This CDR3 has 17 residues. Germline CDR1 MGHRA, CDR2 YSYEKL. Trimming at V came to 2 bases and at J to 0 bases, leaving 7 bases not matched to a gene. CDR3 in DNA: TGCGCCAGCAGCCAATGGGGCGGGGGGCCAAGCACAGATACGCAGTATTTT. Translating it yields CASSQWGGGPSTDTQYF.

The CDR3 DNA follows: TGTGCCAGCAGCCCCGGGGTTCTCTATGGCTACACCTTC. Translating it yields CASSPGVLYGYTF. This sequence joins TRBV7-9 and TRBJ1-2; D call uncertain. The V and J ends lost 5 bases and 4 bases respectively, with 11 bases between them. The length of the CDR3 is 13 residues. CDR1 is SEHNR and CDR2 is FQNEAQ in the germline V gene (reference sequence). The full variable domain, its missing parts supplied by reference TRBV7-9 and TRBJ1-2, is DTGVSQNPRHKITKRGQNVTFRCDPISEHNRLYWYRQTLGQGPEFLTYFQNEAQLEKSRLLSDRFSAERPKGSFSTLEIQRTEQGDSAMYLCASSPGVLYGYTFGSGTRLTVV.

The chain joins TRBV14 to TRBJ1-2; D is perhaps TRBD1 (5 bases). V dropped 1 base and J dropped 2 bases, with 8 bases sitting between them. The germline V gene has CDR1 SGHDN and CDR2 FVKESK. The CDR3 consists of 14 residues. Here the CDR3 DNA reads TGTGCCAGCAGCCAAGGGAGGGGAAACTATGGCTACACCTTC. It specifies CASSQGRGNYGYTF.

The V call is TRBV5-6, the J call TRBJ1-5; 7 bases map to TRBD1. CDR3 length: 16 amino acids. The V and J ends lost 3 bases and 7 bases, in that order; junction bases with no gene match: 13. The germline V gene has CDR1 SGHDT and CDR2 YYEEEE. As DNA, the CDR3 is TGTGCCAGCAGCTACATGACAGGGAGCCTTGGACAGCCCCAGCATTTT. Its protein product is CASSYMTGSLGQPQHF.

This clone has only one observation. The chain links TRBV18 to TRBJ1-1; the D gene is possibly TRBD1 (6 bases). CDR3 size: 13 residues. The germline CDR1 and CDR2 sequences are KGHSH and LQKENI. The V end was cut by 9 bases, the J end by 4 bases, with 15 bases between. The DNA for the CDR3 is TGTGCCAGTTTGGACAGTCGGGGCACTGAAGCTTTCTTT. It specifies CASLDSRGTEAFF.

The CDR3 DNA reads TGTGCCATCAGTTACACAGGGGGCTCTAACACTGAAGCTTTCTTT. Its translation: CAISYTGGSNTEAFF. V and J are TRBV10-3 and TRBJ1-1; TRBD1 matches at 9 bases. Losses at the gene ends were 5 bases for V and 2 bases for J; bases not matched to a gene: 6. Germline V CDR1 and CDR2: ENHRY, SYGVKD. The CDR3 is made up of 15 amino acids.

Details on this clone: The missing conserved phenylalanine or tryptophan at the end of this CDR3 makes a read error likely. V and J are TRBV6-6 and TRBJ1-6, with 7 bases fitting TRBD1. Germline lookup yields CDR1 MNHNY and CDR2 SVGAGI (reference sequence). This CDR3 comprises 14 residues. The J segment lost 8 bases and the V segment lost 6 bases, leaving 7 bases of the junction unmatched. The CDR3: CASRGQLTYSPLHL. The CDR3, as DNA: TGTGCCAGCAGGGGACAGCTAACGTATTCACCCCTCCACTTG.

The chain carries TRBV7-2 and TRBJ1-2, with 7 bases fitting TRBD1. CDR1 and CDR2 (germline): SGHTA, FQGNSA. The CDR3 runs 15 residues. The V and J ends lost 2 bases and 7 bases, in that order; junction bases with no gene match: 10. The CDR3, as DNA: TGTGCCAGCAGCTTAAAACTCACAGGGGTTCCTGGCTACACCTTC. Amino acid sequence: CASSLKLTGVPGYTF.

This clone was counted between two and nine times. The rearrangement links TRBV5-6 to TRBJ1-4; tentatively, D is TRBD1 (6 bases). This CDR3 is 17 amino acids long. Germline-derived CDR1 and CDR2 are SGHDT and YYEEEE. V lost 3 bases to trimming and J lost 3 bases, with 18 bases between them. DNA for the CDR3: TGTGCCAGCAGCTGGGGGCCAACGGGGGGTCCTAATGAAAAACTGTTTTTT. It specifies CASSWGPTGGPNEKLFF.

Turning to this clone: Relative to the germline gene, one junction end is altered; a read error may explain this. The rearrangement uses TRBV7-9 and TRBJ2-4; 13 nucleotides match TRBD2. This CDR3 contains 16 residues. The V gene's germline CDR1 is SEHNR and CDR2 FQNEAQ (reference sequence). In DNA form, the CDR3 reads TGTTCCAGCAGCCTAACTAGCGGGGGGGCCGCGGACATTCAGTACTTC. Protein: CSSSLTSGGAADIQYF.

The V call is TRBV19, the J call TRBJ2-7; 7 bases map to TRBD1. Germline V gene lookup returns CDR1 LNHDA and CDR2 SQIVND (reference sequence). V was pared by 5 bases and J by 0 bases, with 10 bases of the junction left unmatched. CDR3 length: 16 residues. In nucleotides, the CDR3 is TGTGCCAGTAGTCCTGGATTCAGGGGGAGCTCCTACGAGCAGTACTTC. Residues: CASSPGFRGSSYEQYF.

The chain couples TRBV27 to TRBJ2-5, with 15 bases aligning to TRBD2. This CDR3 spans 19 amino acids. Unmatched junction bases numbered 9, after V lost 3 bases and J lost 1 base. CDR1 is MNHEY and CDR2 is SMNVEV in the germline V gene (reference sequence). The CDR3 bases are TGTGCCAGCAGTTTCCTCCGGACTAGCGGGGGGGCATCCCAAGAGACCCAGTACTTC. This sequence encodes CASSFLRTSGGASQETQYF.

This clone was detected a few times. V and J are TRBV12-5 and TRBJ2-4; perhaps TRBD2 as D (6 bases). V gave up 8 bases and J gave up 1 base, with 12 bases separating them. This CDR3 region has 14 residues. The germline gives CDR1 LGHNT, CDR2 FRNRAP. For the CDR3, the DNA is TGTGCTAGTTCAACCGGGGGTGCCAAAAACATTCAGTACTTC. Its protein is CASSTGGAKNIQYF.

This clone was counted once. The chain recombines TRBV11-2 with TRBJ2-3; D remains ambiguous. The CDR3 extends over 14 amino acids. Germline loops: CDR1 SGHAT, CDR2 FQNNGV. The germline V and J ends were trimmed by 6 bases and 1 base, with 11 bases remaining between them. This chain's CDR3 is CASRFGVGTDTQYF. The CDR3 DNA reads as TGTGCCAGCAGGTTCGGAGTGGGCACAGATACGCAGTATTTT.

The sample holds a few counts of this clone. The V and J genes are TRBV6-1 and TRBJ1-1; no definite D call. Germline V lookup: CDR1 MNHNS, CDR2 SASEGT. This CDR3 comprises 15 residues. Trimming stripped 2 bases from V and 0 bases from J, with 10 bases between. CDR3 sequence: CASSENRGMNTEAFF. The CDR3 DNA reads TGTGCCAGCAGTGAAAATCGCGGCATGAACACTGAAGCTTTCTTT.

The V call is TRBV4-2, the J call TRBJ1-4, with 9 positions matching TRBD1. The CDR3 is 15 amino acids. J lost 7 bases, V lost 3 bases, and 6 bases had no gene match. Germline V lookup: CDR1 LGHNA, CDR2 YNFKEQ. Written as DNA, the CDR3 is TGTGCCAGCAGCCACCAACAGGGGGCGACTGAAAAACTGTTTTTT. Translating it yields CASSHQQGATEKLFF.

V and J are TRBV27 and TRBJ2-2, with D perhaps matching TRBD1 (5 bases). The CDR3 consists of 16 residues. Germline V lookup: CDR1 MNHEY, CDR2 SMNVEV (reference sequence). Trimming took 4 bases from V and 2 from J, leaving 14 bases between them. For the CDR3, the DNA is TGTGCCAGCAGTTGGGGCGCGCCGAGAAACACCGGGGAGCTGTTTTTT. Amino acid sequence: CASSWGAPRNTGELFF.

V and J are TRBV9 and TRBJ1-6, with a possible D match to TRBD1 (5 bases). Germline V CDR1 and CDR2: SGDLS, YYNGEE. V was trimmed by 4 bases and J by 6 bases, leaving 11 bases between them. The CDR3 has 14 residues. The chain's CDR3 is CASSPRTFNSPLHF. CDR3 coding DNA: TGTGCCAGCAGCCCCCGGACATTTAATTCACCCCTCCACTTT.